This passage covers 32 T cell receptor beta chains from one sample sequenced in a study of T cell clonality in common variable immunodeficiency. Using immunoSEQ multiplex PCR, the repertoire was profiled, and TCRdb retains in-frame clones only, with some absent. The data list approximately 50,000 clones, none observed once; around 0.8% falls to the top ten. The sequencing sample was made of peripheral blood mononuclear cells. Receptors were obtained from a person aged 18-69 years in good health.

This clone has a count of ten or more. The read falls 3 residues short of the CDR3 end, and the missing part is taken from the germline J gene. This chain connects TRBV20-1 to TRBJ1-1; D is undetermined. The CDR3 length is 14 residues. Germline V gives CDR1 DFQATT, CDR2 SNEGSKA (reference sequence). CDR3 DNA, as far as it was read: TGCAGTGCTAGTTCGGAGGTTGCGGGCTTAGAA. As protein: CSASSEVAGLE. In full, the CDR3 reads CSASSEVAGLEAFF.

This clone has at least ten counts. The read terminates 3 residues before the CDR3 end, so the remaining end is supplied by the germline J gene. This rearrangement joins TRBV5-6 to TRBJ1-1; perhaps TRBD1 as D (6 bases). Germline CDR1 and CDR2: SGHDT and YYEEEE. V shed 4 bases and J shed 3 bases, with 16 bases lying between them. The CDR3 is 15 amino acids. The sequenced CDR3 bases are TGTGCCAGCAGCCCTCGGACAGAAATGGACACTGAA. As protein: CASSPRTEMDTE. The complete CDR3 sequence is CASSPRTEMDTEAFF.

This clone was found many times. The CDR3 goes on 3 residues after the read ends, and that part is filled in from the germline J gene. The rearrangement uses TRBV30 and TRBJ1-4; perhaps TRBD1 as D (6 bases). Per germline, CDR1 GTSNPN and CDR2 SVGIG (reference sequence). The germline V and J ends were trimmed by 3 bases and 3 bases, with 8 bases remaining between them. The CDR3 is made up of 13 amino acids. The sequenced CDR3 bases are TGTGCCTGGAGCGGGGGGCCTAATGAAAAA. Residues: CAWSGGPNEK. The CDR3 as a whole reads CAWSGGPNEKLFF.

This clone was counted at least ten times. The read ends 3 residues early relative to the CDR3; the germline J gene fills the gap. V usage is TRBV18 and J usage is TRBJ1-2; D not certain. Germline CDR1 KGHSH, CDR2 LQKENI. CDR3 size: 11 residues. The V and J ends lost 1 base and 6 bases respectively, with 3 bases between them. The part of the CDR3 DNA that was read is TGTGCCAGCTCACCACAGGATGGC. The encoded protein is CASSPQDG. The whole CDR3 sequence is CASSPQDGYTF.

This clone was picked up many times. Coverage ceases 3 residues before the CDR3 finishes, and the germline J gene fills in the end. The chain employs TRBV7-9 and TRBJ2-3, with 12 nucleotides matching TRBD2. The CDR3 consists of 15 residues. Germline CDR1 and CDR2: SEHNR and FQNEAQ (reference sequence). V lost 6 bases to trimming and J lost 3 bases; unmatched junction nucleotides: 4. CDR3 DNA (partial): TGTGCCAGCAGAGCTAGCGGGAGGGCAACAGATACG. This codes for CASRASGRATDT. The complete CDR3 reads CASRASGRATDTQYF.

This clone was observed at least ten times. The sequence runs out 3 residues before the end of the CDR3; the remainder is reconstructed from the germline J gene. This chain uses TRBV20-1 with TRBJ2-1; 11 bases align to TRBD2. The CDR3 has 14 amino acids. Per the germline V gene, CDR1 is DFQATT and CDR2 is SNEGSKA (reference sequence). J was trimmed by 4 bases and V by 4 bases; bases with no gene match: 3. The CDR3 reads CSAIGLAGYNEQFF. The CDR3 bases that were read are TGCAGTGCTATTGGACTAGCGGGTTACAATGAG.

At least ten counts were recorded for this clone. The read is 3 residues too short to cover the CDR3 end, so that end is filled in from the germline J gene. The genes are TRBV30 and TRBJ2-7, with 11 bases lining up with TRBD1. V was pared by 4 bases and J by 6 bases, with 5 bases of the junction left unmatched. Germline lookup yields CDR1 GTSNPN and CDR2 SVGIG (reference sequence). There are 13 residues in the CDR3. CDR3 sequence reads: CAWNTGTGGEQYF. Incomplete CDR3 DNA: TGTGCCTGGAACACCGGGACAGGGGGCGAG.

This clone showed up many times. The read is 3 residues too short to cover the CDR3 end, so that end is filled in from the germline J gene. The rearrangement joins TRBV19 to TRBJ2-1, with D maybe TRBD1 (6 bases). Looked up from germline, CDR1 is LNHDA and CDR2 is SQIVND (reference sequence). V lost 7 bases to trimming and J lost 7 bases, with 14 bases between them. The CDR3 length is 13 residues. This chain's CDR3 is CASTTGLGNEQFF. Incomplete CDR3 DNA: TGTGCCAGTACAACAGGGTTAGGGAATGAG.

The sample holds many counts of this clone. The read terminates 3 residues before the CDR3 end, so the remaining end is supplied by the germline J gene. The chain links TRBV18 to TRBJ1-2, with D maybe TRBD1 (5 bases). Germline V gives CDR1 KGHSH, CDR2 LQKENI. V was shortened by 2 bases and J by 0 bases, with 19 bases between the two germline ends. This CDR3 has 18 amino acids. Incomplete CDR3 DNA: TGTGCCAGCTCACCATACGTCAATTTGGCAGGGCCTAACTATGGC. Its protein product is CASSPYVNLAGPNYG. From start to end, the CDR3 is CASSPYVNLAGPNYGYTF.

The sample holds many counts of this clone. The read ends 3 residues shy of where the CDR3 ends; the end is completed using the germline J gene. This chain joins TRBV6-2 or TRBV6-3 and TRBJ1-5; 8 bases match TRBD1. The trim removed 5 bases at V and 0 bases at J, leaving 6 bases unmatched. The CDR3 has 16 amino acids. Looked up from germline, CDR1 is MNHEY and CDR2 is SVGEGT. The CDR3 loop reads CASSPGTGYSNQPQHF. CDR3 bases read: TGTGCCAGCAGTCCCGGGACAGGTTATAGCAATCAGCCC.

Many counts were recorded for this clone. The read gets to within 3 residues of the CDR3 end, and the germline J gene fills in the rest. The V call is TRBV6-2 or TRBV6-3, the J call TRBJ2-3; 7 bases line up with TRBD1. V lost 3 bases and J lost 4; bases outside the gene matches: 4. The germline V gene has CDR1 MNHEY and CDR2 SVGEGT. This CDR3 comprises 14 residues. CDR3 sequence: CASSYGTDADTQYF. The sequenced part of the CDR3 DNA is TGTGCCAGCAGTTATGGGACAGATGCAGATACG.

In its sample, this clone was seen many times. The CDR3 is cut off 3 residues early in the read; its end comes from the germline J gene. This chain connects TRBV5-4 to TRBJ1-2, with D unclear. Germline values: CDR1 SGHNT, CDR2 YYREEE (reference sequence). The CDR3 is made up of 15 amino acids. Trimming removed 1 base at V and 1 base at J, with 11 bases between. The CDR3 loop is CASSLSPQDNYGYTF. The part of the CDR3 DNA that was read is TGTGCCAGCAGCTTGTCCCCCCAGGATAACTATGGC.

This clone has a handful of counts. The read ends 3 residues early relative to the CDR3; the germline J gene fills the gap. The V gene is TRBV5-1, the J gene TRBJ1-2; D not resolved. Per the germline V gene, CDR1 is SGHRS and CDR2 is YFSETQ. The CDR3 totals 14 residues. CDR3 residues: CASSLKIAGETYTF. The CDR3 bases that were read are TGCGCCAGCAGCTTAAAGATAGCGGGCGAGACC.

This clone was found many times. The read comes to an end 3 residues before the CDR3 does, leaving the germline J gene to fill in the end. This chain uses TRBV7-9 with TRBJ1-3; D unclear. This CDR3 region has 14 residues. Trimming took 3 bases from V and 4 from J, leaving 10 bases between them. Germline V gene sequence: CDR1 SEHNR, CDR2 FQNEAQ (reference sequence). The CDR3 loop reads CASSFGLAGNTIYF. The part of the CDR3 DNA that was read is TGTGCCAGCAGCTTCGGACTCGCAGGAAACACC.

This clone has at least ten counts. The CDR3 is cut off 3 residues early in the read; its end comes from the germline J gene. The chain couples TRBV10-1 to TRBJ2-1; D is unresolved. CDR1 and CDR2 (germline): WNHNN, SYGVQD (reference sequence). The V end was cut by 6 bases, the J end by 1 base, with 10 bases between. The CDR3 extends over 14 amino acids. The sequenced part of the CDR3 DNA is TGCGCCAGCAGCAACAGTTTATCCTACAATGAG. Its translation: CASSNSLSYNE. The whole CDR3 reads CASSNSLSYNEQFF.

This clone was seen ten or more times. The read terminates 3 residues ahead of where the CDR3 ends, so the germline J gene completes it. This chain uses TRBV6-2 or TRBV6-3 with TRBJ2-3, with 10 bases matching TRBD1. CDR3 length: 15 amino acids. The germline V gene encodes CDR1 MNHEY and CDR2 SVGEGT. V gave up 6 bases and J gave up 3 bases; unmatched junction bases: 6. The covered CDR3 bases are TGTGCCAGCAGCTCCAGGGGACAGGGGACAGATACG. This gives the protein CASSSRGQGTDT. The full CDR3 protein reads CASSSRGQGTDTQYF.

This clone was detected ten times or more. The CDR3 end falls 3 residues outside the read, so it is completed with the germline J gene. This rearrangement joins TRBV5-6 to TRBJ2-2, with 7 bases fitting TRBD1. Germline-derived CDR1 and CDR2 are SGHDT and YYEEEE. There are 13 residues in the CDR3. The CDR3: CASSFGTGEKLFF. The part of the CDR3 DNA that was read is TGTGCCAGCAGCTTCGGTACAGGGGAAAAG. The complete variable domain, with remaining parts taken from reference TRBV5-6 and TRBJ2-2, reads DAGVTQSPTHLIKTRGQQVTLRCSPKSGHDTVSWYQQALGQGPQFIFQYYEEEERQRGNFPDRFSGHQFPNYSSELNVNALLLGDSALYLCASSFGTGEKLFFGEGSRLTVL.

The sample holds a few counts of this clone. The read gets to within 3 residues of the CDR3 end, and the germline J gene fills in the rest. The rearrangement links TRBV11-1 to TRBJ2-7, with D possibly being TRBD2 (5 bases). V lost 8 bases and J lost 4, with 18 bases in between. The CDR3 extends over 14 amino acids. Germline CDR1 reads SGHAT; CDR2 reads FQDESV (reference sequence). The CDR3 sequence is CASGLGSGVYEQYF. The sequenced CDR3 bases are TGTGCCAGCGGGCTAGGGAGCGGTGTGTACGAG.

The sample holds many counts of this clone. The CDR3 end is not reached by the read, which stops 3 residues before it; the germline J gene fills it in. This chain joins TRBV15 and TRBJ2-5, with TRBD1 matching 7 bases. The trim removed 4 bases at V and 1 base at J, leaving 9 bases unmatched. This CDR3 has 16 residues. Germline V gene sequence: CDR1 LNHNV, CDR2 YYDKDF (reference sequence). The CDR3 region is CATSNMVRDSQETQYF. The CDR3 bases that were read are TGTGCCACCAGCAACATGGTCCGGGACAGCCAAGAGACC.

This clone was recorded many times. Coverage ceases 3 residues before the CDR3 finishes, and the germline J gene fills in the end. The rearrangement links TRBV6-2 or TRBV6-3 to TRBJ1-1, with D perhaps matching TRBD1 (6 bases). Trimming took off 6 bases at V and 4 bases at J, with 9 bases between the two ends. The germline V gene encodes CDR1 MNHEY and CDR2 SVGEGT. The CDR3 has 12 residues. CDR3 amino acids: CASRDSGTEAFF. Partial CDR3 DNA: TGTGCCAGCAGGGACAGTGGCACTGAA.

This clone appeared many times. The sequenced fragment ends 3 residues before the CDR3 boundary, so the rest is inferred from the germline J gene. The chain uses TRBV20-1 and TRBJ1-1; 9 bases map to TRBD1. This CDR3 has 15 residues. After removal of 2 bases from V and 3 bases from J, the junction contained 7 bases not matched to a gene. The germline gives CDR1 DFQATT, CDR2 SNEGSKA (reference sequence). CDR3 DNA, as far as it was read: TGCAGTGCTAGACCCCACAGGGGGCAGTACACTGAA. This codes for CSARPHRGQYTE. The complete CDR3 reads CSARPHRGQYTEAFF.

This clone was observed many times. The read finishes 3 residues shy of the CDR3 end, and the germline J gene is used to complete it. V and J are TRBV29-1 and TRBJ2-4, with a tentative D call TRBD2 (6 bases). The CDR3 contains 11 residues. The germline V gene encodes CDR1 SQVTM and CDR2 ANQGSEA. CDR3 DNA, as far as it was read: TGCAGCGGGGGACTTTTGGAGACT. Translated: CSGGLLET. The full CDR3 sequence reads CSGGLLETQYF.

This clone was seen repeatedly, ten times or more. The read gets to within 3 residues of the CDR3 end, and the germline J gene fills in the rest. The chain combines TRBV20-1 with TRBJ2-3, with 8 bases aligning to TRBD1. Germline V gives CDR1 DFQATT, CDR2 SNEGSKA (reference sequence). The V segment lost 6 bases and the J segment 3 bases; nucleotides outside the gene matches: 8. This CDR3 spans 14 amino acids. CDR3 sequence: CSASDRGLTDTQYF. The CDR3 DNA, read in part, is TGCAGTGCGTCTGACAGGGGCTTGACAGATACG.

This clone was counted a few times. The read ends 3 residues early relative to the CDR3; the germline J gene fills the gap. This chain connects TRBV18 to TRBJ2-3; D might be TRBD2 (5 bases). The CDR3 covers 13 residues. Germline-derived CDR1 and CDR2 are KGHSH and LQKENI. The CDR3 spells CASSPHGDWTQYF. Partial CDR3 DNA: TGTGCCAGCTCCCCTCACGGGGATTGGACG.

CDR3 region: CSATEQGQSNQPQYF. The CDR3 DNA, read in part, is TGCAGTGCTACCGAACAGGGACAAAGCAATCAGCCG. The rearrangement uses TRBV20-1 and TRBJ2-3; D is possibly TRBD1 (6 bases). The read stops 3 residues short of the end of the CDR3; the missing end is completed from the germline J gene. The CDR3 loop spans 15 amino acids. Germline V gene lookup returns CDR1 DFQATT and CDR2 SNEGSKA (reference sequence).

In its sample, this clone was seen many times. The read terminates 3 residues ahead of where the CDR3 ends, so the germline J gene completes it. V is TRBV6-1 and J is TRBJ1-4; tentatively, D is TRBD1 (5 bases). Trimming removed 4 bases at V and 7 bases at J, with 16 bases between. Germline loops: CDR1 MNHNS, CDR2 SASEGT. The CDR3 loop spans 15 amino acids. The CDR3 bases that were read are TGTGCCAGCAGTGTGGAGGTAGAAGGGGCTGAAAAA. Protein product: CASSVEVEGAEK. In full, the CDR3 reads CASSVEVEGAEKLFF.

This clone has ten or more counts. The read finishes 3 residues shy of the CDR3 end, and the germline J gene is used to complete it. The gene calls are TRBV4-1 and TRBJ2-5, with TRBD1 matching over 8 bases. Germline CDR1 reads MGHRA; CDR2 reads YSYEKL. CDR3 length: 14 amino acids. Unmatched junction bases numbered 6, after V lost 4 bases and J lost 5 bases. This chain's CDR3 is CASSPLDREETQYF. The CDR3 bases that were read are TGCGCCAGCAGCCCCCTGGACAGGGAGGAGACC.

Ten or more counts support this clone. The sequence runs out 3 residues before the end of the CDR3; the remainder is reconstructed from the germline J gene. The chain recombines TRBV19 with TRBJ1-5, with a possible D match to TRBD1 (6 bases). The V end was cut by 5 bases, the J end by 7 bases, with 15 bases between. Germline CDR1 reads LNHDA; CDR2 reads SQIVND (reference sequence). The CDR3 extends over 14 amino acids. The chain's CDR3 is CASSFTPDRQPQHF. The covered CDR3 bases are TGTGCCAGTAGTTTCACTCCGGACAGACAGCCC.

This clone rates as medium-sized. Sequence at one end of the junction differs from germline and may be a read error. The CDR3 end is not reached by the read, which stops 3 residues before it; the germline J gene fills it in. The chain links TRBV6-1 to TRBJ1-5, with 7 bases matching TRBD1. Per germline, CDR1 MNHNS and CDR2 SASEGT. The CDR3 runs 14 residues. The sequenced part of the CDR3 DNA is TGTGCCAGCAGCGAAGGGACAGAGGCTCAGCCC. Amino acid sequence: CASSEGTEAQP. The CDR3 as a whole reads CASSEGTEAQPQHF.

This clone was observed at least ten times. The DNA ends 3 residues before the CDR3 does, and the rest of the CDR3 is filled in from the germline J gene. V is TRBV2 and J is TRBJ2-3; D is perhaps TRBD2 (7 bases). Trimming removed 6 bases at V and 0 bases at J, with 16 bases between. Germline-derived CDR1 and CDR2 are SNHLY and FYNNEI. This CDR3 comprises 16 residues. The part of the CDR3 DNA that was read is TGTGCCAGCAGCCTGTGGGGGGGGGCTAGCACAGATACG. The encoded protein is CASSLWGGASTDT. The full CDR3 protein reads CASSLWGGASTDTQYF.

This clone was seen at least ten times. The read halts 3 residues ahead of the CDR3 end, with the missing end drawn from the germline J gene. This chain joins TRBV6-1 and TRBJ2-1; 8 bases line up with TRBD2. CDR1 is MNHNS and CDR2 is SASEGT in the germline V gene. The CDR3 length is 14 residues. After removal of 3 bases from V and 8 bases from J, the junction contained 6 bases not matched to a gene. Partial CDR3 DNA: TGTGCCAGCAGTGAGCGGCGGGAGGCCCATGAG. It is translated as CASSERREAHE. The whole CDR3 reads CASSERREAHEQFF.

This clone was seen repeatedly, ten times or more. The read terminates 3 residues before the CDR3 end, so the remaining end is supplied by the germline J gene. The rearrangement links TRBV7-2 to TRBJ2-2, with D perhaps matching TRBD2 (5 bases). V was clipped by 11 bases and J by 2 bases, with 12 bases between them. This CDR3 region has 13 residues. Germline V CDR1 and CDR2: SGHTA, FQGNSA. The covered CDR3 bases are TGTGCCGGAGGTCAGGCAAACACCGGGGAG. Translating gives CAGGQANTGE. The whole CDR3 sequence is CAGGQANTGELFF. The full variable domain, rest sourced from reference TRBV7-2 and TRBJ2-2, is GAGVSQSPSNKVTEKGKDVELRCDPISGHTALYWYRQSLGQGLEFLIYFQGNSAPDKSGLPSDRFSAERTGGSVSTLTIQRTQQEDSAVYLCAGGQANTGELFFGEGSRLTVL.